This T cell receptor (beta chain) emerged from a study of T cells in Graves' hyperthyroidism and ophthalmopathy (dated by TCRdb to the late 2010s). Study-level background: Peripheral blood was sampled at the time of initial diagnosis, prior to any treatment. TCR V-J signatures able to tell the groups apart were searched for in a discovery cohort of 95 or so patients, of whom around 42 had Graves' ophthalmopathy and about 60 had stable Graves' hyperthyroidism. Prospective prediction of ophthalmopathy was tested in an independent validation cohort consisting of 18 to 20 hyperthyroidism patients and some 15 patients who later progressed to ophthalmopathy. The roughly 90 discovery patients were divided at random into training and test sets in a 7:3 ratio. Thyroid tissue and blood T-cell repertoires from about six Graves' hyperthyroidism patients were also compared in the study. After blood sampling, hyperthyroidism patients were treated with methimazole at a starting dose of 30 mg daily, and ophthalmopathy patients were treated with high-dose intravenous methylprednisolone. According to the paper, TCR Vbeta CDR3 sequencing was carried out on 135 peripheral blood samples, which came from around 43 ophthalmopathy, under 85 hyperthyroidism and roughly 17 progressor patients.

In the germline V gene (reference sequence), CDR1 corresponds to DFQATT and CDR2 to SNEGSKA. Cut back by 5 bases and 6 bases, the V and J ends lie 20 bases apart. CDR3 length: 15 amino acids, cysteine to phenylalanine. Here the CDR3 DNA is all that survives: 45 bases in frame from base 1. Notes on this clonotype: Its antigen is currently not known. No base quality values were provided; no much bigger clone lies one nucleotide off.

The paper as a whole reports these results and caveats: In validation, the model predicted progression to ophthalmopathy with 65% to 71% sensitivity and 72% to 85% specificity, a median of about 6 months before onset. Sample size was not statistically predetermined, and blinding of investigators to group allocation was not performed. In cross-validation, a model built on a 13 V-J signature told ophthalmopathy apart from stable hyperthyroidism with approximately 91% sensitivity and roughly 81% specificity, and in testing the same model reached 80%/75%. Blood samples also contained most of the expanded thyroid clonotypes (frequency above 0.001), which suggests that blood repertoires may reflect thyroid immune responses.

The TCR beta CDR3 regions were amplified from the RNA transcripts. For the first round of RT-PCR on the TCR CDR3, the HTBI primer set was used together with the Qiagen OneStep RT-PCR kit. Libraries were constructed in a second round of multiplex PCR, after which size selection and purification were carried out. Sequencing of the libraries was done on an Illumina HiSeq2000 using paired-end 100 bp reads. The study's processing was this. SOAPnuke was used to process the raw data, with reads discarded if the reads contained adapters or uncalled bases, had a mean Phred below 15, or lacked an exact constant-primer or identifier match. High-quality paired reads were merged with COPE v1.2.5, and unique nucleotide sequences were defined as clonotypes. MiTCR v1.1 was used to align the clonotypes against IMGT TRBV, TRBD and TRBJ reference segments. Only V-J combinations with frequency above 0.0001, covering approximately 99% of repertoires, were analysed. A TCS score was defined as the ratio between F50 (clonal expansion) and ExV (chaos), using BLOSUM62-based TCRdist between CDR3 peptides within each V-J. Welch's t-statistics and random forest reduced several hundred V-J features to some 14, which were used in a naive Bayes classifier (R e1071). TCRdb reworked the public reads: Q25 trimming with fastp, MiXCR clone assembly, productive beta chains retained. Rows merge per CDR3 protein into single entries with the most common DNA and genes. TCRdb's processing, not the authors' own work, is the source of the V and J calls. For this sample the table gives fewer than 550,000 distinct CDR3 sequences, of which about a sixth were detected only once. The ten largest clones take up around an eighth of the sample.

A patient counted as having stable Graves' hyperthyroidism if no progression to ophthalmopathy occurred over 18 months of follow-up. Hyperthyroidism patients were newly diagnosed, had a disease duration of under 2 months, and were aged 18 to 65 years. Patients with uncontrolled infections, other autoimmune diseases, pregnancy or lactation were excluded. Diagnoses relied on clinical symptoms, serum thyroxine and TRAb, thyroid ultrasound and orbital computed tomography. Ficoll-Paque density gradient centrifugation was used to isolate PBMCs from around 9.1 ml of fresh peripheral blood. Total RNA was extracted using Trizol reagent, and RNA quality was assessed on an Agilent 2100 Bioanalyzer.

Rearrangement joined TRBV20-1 to TRBJ2-1; the D gene is perhaps TRBD1, from 6 matching bases. The sequence was collected from a woman under 30 with Graves' hyperthyroidism. Sequencing input: blood. The CDR3 in this case is CSAPRGWSGSNEQFF. In nucleotides, the sequence is TGCAGTGCTCCTAGGGGGTGGAGCGGATCCAATGAGCAGTTCTTC.